The 27 T cell receptor beta chains in this list originate from one sample, sequenced in a study of identifying expanded T cells in peripheral blood. The protocol was immunoSEQ multiplex PCR, while the TCRdb copy is restricted to in-frame clones and leaves out a portion. The sample lists under 150,000 clones, 75% to 90% seen once, with 8.4% in the top ten. Sample: blood. These receptors came from a person between 18 and 75 years old in good health.

The CDR3: CASSQGTAEKLFF. The CDR3, as DNA: TGTGCCAGCAGCCAAGGGACAGCTGAAAAACTGTTTTTT. The chain couples TRBV7-2 to TRBJ1-4, with 7 bases that match TRBD1. This CDR3 has 13 amino acids. The trim removed 5 bases at V and 7 bases at J, leaving 4 bases unmatched. In germline, CDR1 is SGHTA, CDR2 FQGNSA.

This chain links TRBV19 with TRBJ1-5, with 11 positions matching TRBD1. In germline, CDR1 is LNHDA, CDR2 SQIVND (reference sequence). The V gene end was trimmed by 7 bases and the J gene end by 7 bases; junction bases not matched to a gene: 6. There are 14 residues in the CDR3. The CDR3 loop reads CASTGTGGGQPQHF. The CDR3 nucleotides are TGTGCCAGTACCGGGACAGGGGGAGGACAGCCCCAGCATTTT.

The rearrangement joins TRBV7-3 to TRBJ2-1; D is ambiguous. Trimming removed 4 bases from V and 5 bases from J, with 15 bases in between. CDR1 is SGHTA and CDR2 is FQGTGA in the germline V gene. The CDR3 length is 15 residues. The CDR3 region is CASSSRVGLNNEQFF. The CDR3 bases are TGTGCCAGCAGCTCAAGAGTGGGGTTAAACAATGAGCAGTTCTTC.

This clone showed up many times. V usage is TRBV2 and J usage is TRBJ1-2, with 9 bases that match TRBD1. The V gene's germline CDR1 is SNHLY and CDR2 FYNNEI. The junction had 3 bases not matched to a gene; V was cut back by 4 bases and J by 3 bases. The CDR3 spans 14 residues. CDR3 protein: CASSGDRADYGYTF. The DNA of the CDR3 is TGTGCCAGCAGTGGGGACAGGGCGGACTATGGCTACACCTTC.

The V and J genes are TRBV9 and TRBJ1-1, with unresolved D. The germline V gene has CDR1 SGDLS and CDR2 YYNGEE. Deletions cut 3 bases from V and 0 bases from J, with 18 bases between. The CDR3 has 17 residues. CDR3: CASSEGGSLGLNTEAFF. The CDR3 DNA sequence: TGTGCCAGCAGCGAAGGAGGCAGTTTGGGATTGAACACTGAAGCTTTCTTT.

The chain recombines TRBV28 with TRBJ1-6, with a tentative D call TRBD1 (5 bases). The germline V gene encodes CDR1 MDHEN and CDR2 SYDVKM. The CDR3 contains 15 residues. V was clipped by 7 bases and J by 7 bases, with 17 bases between them. CDR3 amino acids: CASISPGLTNSPLHF. As DNA, the CDR3 is TGTGCCAGCATCTCCCCGGGACTGACGAATTCACCCCTCCACTTT.

This chain joins TRBV6-5 and TRBJ1-2, with D unclear. The CDR3 consists of 14 residues. CDR1 is MNHEY and CDR2 is SVGAGI in the germline V gene. V was trimmed by 0 bases and J by 0 bases, leaving 5 bases between them. The CDR3, as DNA: TGTGCCAGCAGTTACTCCGGGGCTAACTATGGCTACACCTTC. Protein sequence: CASSYSGANYGYTF.

The chain carries TRBV10-3 and TRBJ1-5; D remains unclear. The germline V gene has CDR1 ENHRY and CDR2 SYGVKD. CDR3 length: 17 residues. V lost 3 bases to trimming and J lost 0 bases, with 15 bases between them. CDR3 nucleotide sequence: TGTGCCATCAGTGACTGGCAGCCTACTTATAGCAATCAGCCCCAGCATTTT. It is translated as CAISDWQPTYSNQPQHF.

Written as DNA, the CDR3 is TGTGCCAGTAGTATAGGGGGACAGGCCAATCAGCCCCAGCATTTT. It is translated as CASSIGGQANQPQHF. The chain links TRBV19 to TRBJ1-5; 8 nucleotides line up with TRBD1. The CDR3 spans 15 residues. Trimming took 1 base from V and 3 from J; bases not matched to a gene: 2. Germline V gene data show CDR1 as LNHDA and CDR2 as SQIVND (reference sequence).

This chain connects TRBV10-3 to TRBJ1-2; D unclear. Per germline, CDR1 ENHRY and CDR2 SYGVKD. With 4 bases removed from V and 2 bases from J, the gap between germline ends came to 11 bases. This CDR3 region has 14 residues. CDR3 DNA sequence: TGTGCCATCAGTGGGGCGCGGGAAAACTATGGCTACACCTTC. Amino acid sequence: CAISGARENYGYTF.

V usage is TRBV14 and J usage is TRBJ2-7; D may be TRBD1 or TRBD2 (5 bases each). The CDR3 is 15 residues long. V was pared by 4 bases and J by 2 bases, with 15 bases between. CDR1 and CDR2 from the germline V gene are SGHDN and FVKESK. CDR3 nucleotides: TGTGCCAGCAGCCGGGCCCGGGACGGTACCTACGAGCAGTACTTC. Translation gives CASSRARDGTYEQYF.

This clone appeared a single time. The chain links TRBV10-2 to TRBJ2-5, with no clear D. CDR1 WSHSY and CDR2 SAAADI come from the germline V gene. The CDR3 covers 14 residues. Trimming removed 2 bases from V and 3 bases from J, with 10 bases in between. Written as DNA, the CDR3 is TGCGCCAGCAGTGAGCTAGACCAGAAAGAGACCCAGTACTTC. Amino acids: CASSELDQKETQYF.

The chain recombines TRBV27 with TRBJ2-4; D is possibly TRBD1 (6 bases). This CDR3 contains 13 residues. The ends were cut back, 0 bases at V and 8 bases at J, with 8 bases in the middle. Germline V CDR1 and CDR2: MNHEY, SMNVEV (reference sequence). The DNA for the CDR3 is TGTGCCAGCAGTTTATCCGGACAGTACATTCAGTACTTC. Its translation is CASSLSGQYIQYF.

The gene calls are TRBV7-9 and TRBJ2-1; weak D call: TRBD1 (6 bases). Germline loops: CDR1 SEHNR, CDR2 FQNEAQ (reference sequence). V lost 8 bases and J 1 base, leaving 12 bases between the germline ends. The CDR3 totals 14 residues. The CDR3 nucleotides are TGTGCCAGCGGTAGGGGGTCGTCCTACAATGAGCAGTTCTTC. It encodes CASGRGSSYNEQFF.

The V gene is TRBV10-2, the J gene TRBJ1-6; D is undetermined. Germline V lookup: CDR1 WSHSY, CDR2 SAAADI. This CDR3 has 15 residues. Trimming shortened V by 0 bases and J by 7 bases, and 10 bases separated the two germline ends. CDR3 protein: CASSESGHGNSPLHF. The CDR3 nucleotides are TGCGCCAGCAGTGAGTCGGGTCACGGGAATTCACCCCTCCACTTT.

CDR3 amino acids: CASSLGPGGVGNTIYF. In DNA form, the CDR3 reads TGTGCCAGCAGCTTAGGGCCAGGGGGCGTCGGAAACACCATATATTTT. V gene TRBV7-2 combines with J gene TRBJ1-3; 8 bases map to TRBD1. This CDR3 contains 16 residues. J lost 4 bases, V lost 1 base, and 6 bases had no gene match. From germline, CDR1 is SGHTA and CDR2 FQGNSA.

The chain couples TRBV19 to TRBJ1-5; D is ambiguous. The CDR3 has 15 amino acids. CDR1 and CDR2 from the germline V gene are LNHDA and SQIVND (reference sequence). V gave up 3 bases and J gave up 0 bases, with 9 bases separating them. CDR3 nucleotides: TGTGCCAGTAGTATCATCCCCCGTAGCAATCAGCCCCAGCATTTT. Protein: CASSIIPRSNQPQHF. Together with reference TRBV19 and TRBJ1-5, the CDR3 gives the full variable domain: DGGITQSPKYLFRKEGQNVTLSCEQNLNHDAMYWYRQDPGQGLRLIYYSQIVNDFQKGDIAEGYSVSREKKESFPLTVTSAQKNPTAFYLCASSIIPRSNQPQHFGDGTRLSIL.

The chain couples TRBV11-3 to TRBJ2-7, with TRBD1 identical over 7 bases. V dropped 1 base and J dropped 1; count of bases not matched to a gene: 4. CDR3 length: 15 residues. The germline CDR1 and CDR2 sequences are SGHNT and YENEEA. In DNA form, the CDR3 reads TGTGCCAGCAGCTTAGGAGGGGGACAGTCCTACGAGCAGTACTTC. Its protein product is CASSLGGGQSYEQYF.

The CDR3 DNA is TGTGCCAGCAGTCCGACAGGGAGCACAGATACGCAGTATTTT. This sequence encodes CASSPTGSTDTQYF. The chain uses TRBV28 and TRBJ2-3; 7 nucleotides align to TRBD1. J was trimmed by 0 bases and V by 5 bases; bases with no gene match: 2. The CDR3 extends over 14 amino acids. Per the germline V gene, CDR1 is MDHEN and CDR2 is SYDVKM.

The chain has TRBV7-6 and TRBJ1-3; 7 bases line up with TRBD1. V lost 5 bases, J lost 0 bases, and 10 bases stayed unmatched. This CDR3 contains 17 residues. CDR1 SGHVS and CDR2 FNYEAQ come from the germline V gene. CDR3 sequence (DNA): TGTGCCAGCAGCCCCCGGACAGGTGTGATCTCTGGAAACACCATATATTTT. Amino acids: CASSPRTGVISGNTIYF.

The gene calls are TRBV10-3 and TRBJ2-1; the D gene is possibly TRBD2 (5 bases). Per germline, CDR1 ENHRY and CDR2 SYGVKD. V lost 3 bases and J lost 9, with 15 bases in between. This CDR3 contains 14 residues. The chain's CDR3 is CAISDYEGAVEQFF. CDR3 nucleotide sequence: TGTGCCATCAGTGATTATGAGGGAGCGGTTGAGCAGTTCTTC.

The J gene is TRBJ1-2, the V gene TRBV28, with TRBD1 identical over 11 bases. V shed 1 base and J 7 bases; nucleotides not matched to a gene: 2. The CDR3 has 14 residues. Germline CDR1 reads MDHEN; CDR2 reads SYDVKM. CDR3 residues: CASSLLGQGVGYTF. CDR3 DNA sequence: TGTGCCAGCAGTTTATTGGGACAGGGGGTTGGCTACACCTTC.

This clone has a handful of counts. This sequence joins TRBV15 and TRBJ2-5; D possibly corresponds to TRBD1 (5 bases). CDR1 LNHNV and CDR2 YYDKDF come from the germline V gene (reference sequence). Trimming left V 1 base short and J 5 bases short, with 14 bases between. This CDR3 spans 15 amino acids. The CDR3 nucleotides are TGTGCCACCAGCAGAGTAAAGGCTAAGGGGGAGACCCAGTACTTC. Translation gives CATSRVKAKGETQYF.

This clone has only one observation. The gene calls are TRBV15 and TRBJ1-5; 8 bases match TRBD1. Losses at the gene ends were 0 bases for V and 5 bases for J; bases not matched to a gene: 6. Germline V lookup: CDR1 LNHNV, CDR2 YYDKDF (reference sequence). This CDR3 comprises 16 residues. CDR3 region: CATSRDPGQDHQPQHF. DNA for the CDR3: TGTGCCACCAGCAGAGACCCGGGACAGGATCATCAGCCCCAGCATTTT.

The rearrangement joins TRBV6-5 to TRBJ1-1; 8 bases map to TRBD1. Germline loops: CDR1 MNHEY, CDR2 SVGAGI. The V and J ends lost 2 bases and 2 bases, in that order; junction bases with no gene match: 4. The CDR3 totals 15 residues. CDR3: CASSYRQGINTEAFF. In DNA, the CDR3 is TGTGCCAGCAGTTACAGACAGGGGATTAACACTGAAGCTTTCTTT.

The chain carries TRBV29-1 and TRBJ2-2, with D unclear. The CDR3 spans 11 residues. The V end lost 7 bases, the J end lost 5 bases, and 8 bases lay between the germline ends. Per germline, CDR1 SQVTM and CDR2 ANQGSEA. CDR3 residues: CSAVRTGELFF. The CDR3 nucleotides are TGCAGCGCCGTTCGTACCGGGGAGCTGTTTTTT.

This rearrangement joins TRBV19 to TRBJ2-5; 7 bases map to TRBD1. The ends lost 4 bases at V and 1 base at J; junction bases unmatched: 3. The CDR3 runs 14 residues. From germline, CDR1 is LNHDA and CDR2 SQIVND (reference sequence). CDR3 residues: CASSRGTVQETQYF. CDR3 sequence (DNA): TGTGCCAGTAGTAGGGGGACAGTCCAAGAGACCCAGTACTTC.